This T cell receptor (beta chain) is from a study of blood T cell repertoires in COVID-19. Data came from immunoSEQ multiplex PCR; TCRdb stores just in-frame clones and leaves some out. The sample shows approximately 150,000 clones, around 81% of them seen only once. This CDR3 spans 13 amino acids. J lost 2 bases, V lost 5 bases, and 3 bases had no gene match. The clonotype comes from a man between 65 and 79 years old who had recovered from COVID-19. Specimen: peripheral blood. The gene calls are TRBV12-3 or TRBV12-4 and TRBJ2-7, with 7 positions matching TRBD1. CDR3 protein: CASSSQGAYEQYF. In nucleotides, the CDR3 is TGTGCCAGCAGTAGTCAGGGGGCCTACGAGCAGTACTTC.